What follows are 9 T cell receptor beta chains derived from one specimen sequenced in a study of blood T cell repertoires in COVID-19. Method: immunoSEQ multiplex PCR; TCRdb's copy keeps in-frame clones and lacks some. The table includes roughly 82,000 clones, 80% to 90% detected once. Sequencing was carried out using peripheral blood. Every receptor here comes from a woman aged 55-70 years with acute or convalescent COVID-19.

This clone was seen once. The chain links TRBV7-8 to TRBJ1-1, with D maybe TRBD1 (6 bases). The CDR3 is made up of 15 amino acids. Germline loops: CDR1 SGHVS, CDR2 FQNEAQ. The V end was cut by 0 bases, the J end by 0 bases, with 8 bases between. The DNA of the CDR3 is TGTGCCAGCAGCTTAGCGGGACATTTGAACACTGAAGCTTTCTTT. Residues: CASSLAGHLNTEAFF.

The DNA of the CDR3 is TGTGCCAGCAGCCGGGGACAGATTTTAGGGGACACTGAAGCTTTCTTT. It yields the protein CASSRGQILGDTEAFF. The genes are TRBV7-9 and TRBJ1-1; 7 bases agree with TRBD1. This CDR3 region has 16 residues. The V gene end was trimmed by 5 bases and the J gene end by 3 bases; junction bases not matched to a gene: 12. Germline CDR1 reads SEHNR; CDR2 reads FQNEAQ (reference sequence).

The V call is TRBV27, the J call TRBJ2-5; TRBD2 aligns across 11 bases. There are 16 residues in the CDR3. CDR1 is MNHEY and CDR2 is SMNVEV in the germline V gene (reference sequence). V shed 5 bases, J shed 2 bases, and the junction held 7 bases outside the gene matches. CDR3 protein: CASSPLRTSGQETQYF. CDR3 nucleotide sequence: TGTGCCAGCAGTCCGCTCAGGACTAGCGGGCAAGAGACCCAGTACTTC.

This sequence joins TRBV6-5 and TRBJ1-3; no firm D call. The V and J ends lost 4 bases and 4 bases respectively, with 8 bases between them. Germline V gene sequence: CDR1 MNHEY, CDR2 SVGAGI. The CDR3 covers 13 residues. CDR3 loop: CASSLGQGNTIYF. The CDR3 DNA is TGTGCCAGCAGTTTGGGCCAAGGAAACACCATATATTTT.

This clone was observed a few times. CDR3 bases: TGTGCCAGCAGCCAATCAGGCAATGAGCAGTTCTTC. This sequence encodes CASSQSGNEQFF. The chain couples TRBV7-3 to TRBJ2-1; D not resolved. Germline CDR1 is SGHTA and CDR2 is FQGTGA. The CDR3 extends over 12 amino acids. V was clipped by 5 bases and J by 6 bases, with 8 bases between them.

CDR3 region: CASSSSTSTDTQYF. In nucleotides, the CDR3 is TGTGCCAGCAGCTCATCAACTAGCACAGATACGCAGTATTTT. This chain joins TRBV7-9 and TRBJ2-3; D gene ambiguous. Trimming took 4 bases from V and 0 from J, leaving 8 bases between them. Germline CDR1 is SEHNR and CDR2 is FQNEAQ (reference sequence). CDR3 size: 14 residues. Filled out from reference TRBV7-9 and TRBJ2-3, the complete variable domain reads DTGVSQNPRHKITKRGQNVTFRCDPISEHNRLYWYRQTLGQGPEFLTYFQNEAQLEKSRLLSDRFSAERPKGSFSTLEIQRTEQGDSAMYLCASSSSTSTDTQYFGPGTRLTVL.

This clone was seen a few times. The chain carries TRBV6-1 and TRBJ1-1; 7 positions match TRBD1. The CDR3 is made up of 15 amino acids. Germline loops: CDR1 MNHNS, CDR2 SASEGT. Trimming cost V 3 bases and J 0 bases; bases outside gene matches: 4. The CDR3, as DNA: TGTGCCAGCAGTGACGAGGGACAGATGAACACTGAAGCTTTCTTT. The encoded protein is CASSDEGQMNTEAFF.

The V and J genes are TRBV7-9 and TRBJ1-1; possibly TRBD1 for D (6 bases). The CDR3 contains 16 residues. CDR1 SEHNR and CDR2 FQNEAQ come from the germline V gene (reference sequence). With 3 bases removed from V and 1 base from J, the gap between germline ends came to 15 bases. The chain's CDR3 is CASSLYRDSPNTEAFF. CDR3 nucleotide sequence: TGTGCCAGCAGCTTGTACAGGGATTCGCCGAACACTGAAGCTTTCTTT.

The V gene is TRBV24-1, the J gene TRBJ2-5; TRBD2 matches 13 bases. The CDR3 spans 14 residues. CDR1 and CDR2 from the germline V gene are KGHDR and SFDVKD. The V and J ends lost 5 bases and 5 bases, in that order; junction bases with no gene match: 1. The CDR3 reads CATSGTSGSETQYF. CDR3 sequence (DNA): TGTGCCACCAGTGGGACTAGCGGGAGTGAGACCCAGTACTTC.